The rows below give T cell receptor beta chains drawn from one sample of a study of T cells after posttransplantation cyclophosphamide. Using immunoSEQ multiplex PCR, the repertoire was profiled, and TCRdb retains in-frame clones only, with some absent. The repertoire has about 6,700 clones, 81% of them found once; the top ten carry approximately 22%. This material consisted of PBMCs, taken after allogeneic stem cell transplant with posttransplant cyclophosphamide. These receptors came from a female patient between 50 and 59 years old who received an allogeneic stem cell transplant from a related donor, was CMV-positive, and had no GVHD. The graft donor may be the source of some T cells. Both conserved end residues are part of each CDR3. Each record gives: J gene, V gene, CDR3 protein.

TRBJ2-3,TRBV28,CASSSPSGSTDTQYF
TRBJ2-4,TRBV19,CASNPTGTKNIQYF
TRBJ1-6,TRBV11-2,CASSLSVFGSPLHF
TRBJ2-6,TRBV5-1,CASSSRGPGANVLTF
TRBJ2-1,TRBV19,CASSIDREGYNEQFF
TRBJ2-1,TRBV6-5,CASSYQLAGGLNEQFF
TRBJ2-2,TRBV29-1,CSVLRGAGGSGGELFF
TRBJ2-7,TRBV6-6,CASRSAGAYEQYF
TRBJ1-5,TRBV28,CASSPEGRPRNQPQHF
TRBJ2-3,TRBV19,CASKDRAYTDTQYF
TRBJ1-3,TRBV19,CASSTTTGDHSGNTIYF